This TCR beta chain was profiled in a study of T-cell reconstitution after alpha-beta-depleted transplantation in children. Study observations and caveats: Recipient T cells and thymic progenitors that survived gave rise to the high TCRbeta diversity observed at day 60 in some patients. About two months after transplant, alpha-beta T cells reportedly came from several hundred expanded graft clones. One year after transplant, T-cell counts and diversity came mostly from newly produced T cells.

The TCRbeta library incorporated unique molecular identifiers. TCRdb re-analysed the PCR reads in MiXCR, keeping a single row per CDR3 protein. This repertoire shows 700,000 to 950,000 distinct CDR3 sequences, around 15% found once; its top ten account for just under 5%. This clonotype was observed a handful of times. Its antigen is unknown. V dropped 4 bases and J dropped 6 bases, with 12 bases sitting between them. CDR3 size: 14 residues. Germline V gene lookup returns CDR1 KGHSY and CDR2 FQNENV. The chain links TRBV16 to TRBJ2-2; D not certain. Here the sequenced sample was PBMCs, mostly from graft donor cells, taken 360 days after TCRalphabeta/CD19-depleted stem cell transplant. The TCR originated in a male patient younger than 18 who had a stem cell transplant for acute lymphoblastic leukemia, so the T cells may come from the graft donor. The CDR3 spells CASSRFSNAGELFF. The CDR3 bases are TGTGCCAGCAGCCGCTTTAGTAATGCCGGGGAGCTGTTTTTT. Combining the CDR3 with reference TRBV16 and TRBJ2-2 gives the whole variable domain GEEVAQTPKHLVRGEGQKAKLYCAPIKGHSYVFWYQQVLKNEFKFLISFQNENVFDETGMPKERFSAKCLPNSPCSLEIQATKLEDSAVYFCASSRFSNAGELFFGEGSRLTVL.